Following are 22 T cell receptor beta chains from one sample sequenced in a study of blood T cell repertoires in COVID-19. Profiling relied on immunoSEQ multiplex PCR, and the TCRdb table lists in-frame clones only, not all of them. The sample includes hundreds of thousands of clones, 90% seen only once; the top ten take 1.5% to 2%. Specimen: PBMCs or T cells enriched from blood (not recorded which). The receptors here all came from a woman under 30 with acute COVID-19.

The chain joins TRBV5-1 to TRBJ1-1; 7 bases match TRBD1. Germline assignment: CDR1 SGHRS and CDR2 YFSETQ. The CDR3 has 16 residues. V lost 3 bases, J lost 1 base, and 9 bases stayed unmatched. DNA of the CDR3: TGCGCCAGCAGCTCCCAACAGGGGCGGGGGAACACTGAAGCTTTCTTT. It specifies CASSSQQGRGNTEAFF.

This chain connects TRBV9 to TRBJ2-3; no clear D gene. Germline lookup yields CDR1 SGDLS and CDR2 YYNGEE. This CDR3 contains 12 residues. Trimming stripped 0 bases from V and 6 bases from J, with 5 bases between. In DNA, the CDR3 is TGTGCCAGCAGCGTAGAATCGGATACGCAGTATTTT. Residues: CASSVESDTQYF.

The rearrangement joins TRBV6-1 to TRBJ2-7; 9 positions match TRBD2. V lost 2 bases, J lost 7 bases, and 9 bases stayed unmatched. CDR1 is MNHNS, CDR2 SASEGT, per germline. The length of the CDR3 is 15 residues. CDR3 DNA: TGTGCCAGCAGTGAAATCGCGGGAGGGCCACGGGAGCAGTACTTC. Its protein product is CASSEIAGGPREQYF.

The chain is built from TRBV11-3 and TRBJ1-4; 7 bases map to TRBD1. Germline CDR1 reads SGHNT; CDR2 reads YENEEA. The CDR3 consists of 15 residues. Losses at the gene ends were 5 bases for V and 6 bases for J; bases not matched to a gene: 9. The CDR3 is CASSPRQGYHEKLFF. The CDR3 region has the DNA TGTGCCAGCAGCCCCCGACAGGGTTACCATGAAAAACTGTTTTTT.

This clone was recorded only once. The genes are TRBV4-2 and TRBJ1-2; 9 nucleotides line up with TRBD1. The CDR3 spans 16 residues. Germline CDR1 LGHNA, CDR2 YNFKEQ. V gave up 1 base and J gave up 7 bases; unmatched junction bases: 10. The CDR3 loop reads CASSQGEGGTGFGYTF. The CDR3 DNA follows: TGTGCCAGCAGCCAAGGGGAAGGGGGGACAGGGTTTGGCTACACCTTC.

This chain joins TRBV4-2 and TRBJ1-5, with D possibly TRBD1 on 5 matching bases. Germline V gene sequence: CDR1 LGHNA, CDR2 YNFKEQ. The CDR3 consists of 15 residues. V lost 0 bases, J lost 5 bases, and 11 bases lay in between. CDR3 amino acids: CASSQDNQGDQPQHF. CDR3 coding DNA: TGTGCCAGCAGCCAAGATAATCAGGGCGATCAGCCCCAGCATTTT.

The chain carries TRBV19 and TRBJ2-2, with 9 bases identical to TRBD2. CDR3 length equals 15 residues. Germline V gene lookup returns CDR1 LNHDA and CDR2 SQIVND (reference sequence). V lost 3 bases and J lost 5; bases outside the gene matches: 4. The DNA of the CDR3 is TGTGCCAGTAGTATCAGACTAGCGGTGACCGGGGAGCTGTTTTTT. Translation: CASSIRLAVTGELFF.

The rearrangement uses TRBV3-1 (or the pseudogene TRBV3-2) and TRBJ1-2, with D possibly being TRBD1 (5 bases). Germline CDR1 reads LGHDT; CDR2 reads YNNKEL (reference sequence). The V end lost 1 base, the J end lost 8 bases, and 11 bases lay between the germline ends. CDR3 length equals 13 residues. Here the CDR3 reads CASSQVGGSGYTF. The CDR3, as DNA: TGTGCCAGCAGCCAAGTTGGGGGGTCCGGCTACACCTTC.

The CDR3 DNA follows: TGTGCCAGCAGTTTATCAGGAGGATCACCCCTCCACTTT. It translates to CASSLSGGSPLHF. This sequence joins TRBV28 and TRBJ1-6; unclear D gene. The CDR3 covers 13 residues. Germline CDR1 and CDR2: MDHEN and SYDVKM. Trimming pared 1 base from V and 10 bases from J, leaving 8 bases between.

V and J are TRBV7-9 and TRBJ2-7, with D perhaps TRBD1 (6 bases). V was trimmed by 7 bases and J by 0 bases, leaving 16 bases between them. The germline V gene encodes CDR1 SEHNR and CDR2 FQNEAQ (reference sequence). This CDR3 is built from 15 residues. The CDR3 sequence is CASTKTGLPSYEQYF. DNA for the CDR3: TGTGCCAGCACCAAGACAGGCCTGCCCTCCTACGAGCAGTACTTC.

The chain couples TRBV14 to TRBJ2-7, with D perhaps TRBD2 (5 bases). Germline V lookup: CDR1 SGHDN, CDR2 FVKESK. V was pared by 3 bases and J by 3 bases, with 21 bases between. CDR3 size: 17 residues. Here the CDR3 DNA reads TGTGCCAGCAGCCAGGTTTTTATGGGGAGTGGGAGCTACGAGCAGTACTTC. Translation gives CASSQVFMGSGSYEQYF.

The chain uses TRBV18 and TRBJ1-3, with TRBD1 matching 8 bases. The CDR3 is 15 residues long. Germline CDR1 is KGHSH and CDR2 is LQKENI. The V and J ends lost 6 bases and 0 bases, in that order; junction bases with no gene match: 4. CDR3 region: CASSGQGSSGNTIYF. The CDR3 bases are TGTGCCAGCTCTGGACAGGGTTCCTCTGGAAACACCATATATTTT.

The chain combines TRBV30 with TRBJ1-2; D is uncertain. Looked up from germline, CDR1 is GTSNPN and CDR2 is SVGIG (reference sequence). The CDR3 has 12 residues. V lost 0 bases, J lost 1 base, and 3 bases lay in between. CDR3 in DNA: TGTGCCTGGAGTGTCCATAACTATGGCTACACCTTC. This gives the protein CAWSVHNYGYTF.

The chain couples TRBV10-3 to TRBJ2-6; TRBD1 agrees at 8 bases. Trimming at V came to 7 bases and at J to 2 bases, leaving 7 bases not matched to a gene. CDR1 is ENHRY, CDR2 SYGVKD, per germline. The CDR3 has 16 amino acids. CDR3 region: CAITKGQVAGANVLTF. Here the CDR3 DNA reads TGTGCCATCACCAAGGGACAGGTTGCTGGGGCCAACGTCCTGACTTTC.

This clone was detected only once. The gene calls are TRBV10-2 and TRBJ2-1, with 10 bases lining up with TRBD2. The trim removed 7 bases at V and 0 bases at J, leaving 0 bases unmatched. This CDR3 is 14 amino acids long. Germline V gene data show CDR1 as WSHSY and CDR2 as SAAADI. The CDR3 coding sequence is TGCGCCAGCACTAGCGGGAGCTCCTACAATGAGCAGTTCTTC. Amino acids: CASTSGSSYNEQFF.

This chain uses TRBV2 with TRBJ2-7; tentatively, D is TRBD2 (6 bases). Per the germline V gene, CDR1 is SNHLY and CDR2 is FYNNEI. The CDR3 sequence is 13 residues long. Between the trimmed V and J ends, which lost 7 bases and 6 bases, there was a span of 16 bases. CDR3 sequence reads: CASTRHTRGEQYF. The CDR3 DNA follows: TGTGCCAGCACCCGGCATACGCGGGGCGAGCAGTACTTC.

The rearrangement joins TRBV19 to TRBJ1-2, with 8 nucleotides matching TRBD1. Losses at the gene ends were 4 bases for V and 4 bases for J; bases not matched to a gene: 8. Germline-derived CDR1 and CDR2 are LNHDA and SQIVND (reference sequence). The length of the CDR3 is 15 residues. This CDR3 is CASSTPQGAGYGYTF. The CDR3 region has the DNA TGTGCCAGTAGTACACCTCAGGGGGCAGGCTATGGCTACACCTTC.

CDR3 in amino acids: CASSRGLGLAGTSYEQYF. CDR3 coding DNA: TGTGCCAGCAGCCGAGGCTTGGGACTAGCGGGGACCTCCTACGAGCAGTACTTC. The chain combines TRBV13 with TRBJ2-7; 13 bases are a match to TRBD2. Germline loops: CDR1 PRHDT, CDR2 FYEKMQ (reference sequence). The CDR3 runs to 18 residues. The ends lost 5 bases at V and 0 bases at J; junction bases unmatched: 10.

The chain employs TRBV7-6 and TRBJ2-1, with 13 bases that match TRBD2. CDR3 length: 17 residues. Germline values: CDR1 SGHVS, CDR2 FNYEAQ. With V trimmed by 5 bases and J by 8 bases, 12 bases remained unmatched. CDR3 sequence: CASSPGLAGVRAYEQFF. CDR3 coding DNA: TGTGCCAGCAGCCCTGGACTAGCGGGAGTAAGAGCGTATGAGCAGTTCTTC.

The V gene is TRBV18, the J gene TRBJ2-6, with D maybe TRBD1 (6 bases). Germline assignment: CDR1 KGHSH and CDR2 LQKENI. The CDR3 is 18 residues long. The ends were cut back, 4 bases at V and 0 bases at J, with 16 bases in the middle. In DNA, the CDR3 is TGTGCCAGCTCACAGATGCTAACACAGGGCTCTGGGGCCAACGTCCTGACTTTC. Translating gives CASSQMLTQGSGANVLTF.

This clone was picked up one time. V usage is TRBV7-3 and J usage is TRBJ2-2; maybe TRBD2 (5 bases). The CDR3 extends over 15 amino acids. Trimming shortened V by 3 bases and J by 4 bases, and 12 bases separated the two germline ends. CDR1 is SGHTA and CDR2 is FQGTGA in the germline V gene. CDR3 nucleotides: TGTGCCAGCAGCTTTGGGAGTAGTGGCACCGGGGAGCTGTTTTTT. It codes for CASSFGSSGTGELFF. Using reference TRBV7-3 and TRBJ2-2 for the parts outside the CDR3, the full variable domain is GAGVSQTPSNKVTEKGKYVELRCDPISGHTALYWYRQSLGQGPEFLIYFQGTGAADDSGLPNDRFFAVRPEGSVSTLKIQRTERGDSAVYLCASSFGSSGTGELFFGEGSRLTVL.

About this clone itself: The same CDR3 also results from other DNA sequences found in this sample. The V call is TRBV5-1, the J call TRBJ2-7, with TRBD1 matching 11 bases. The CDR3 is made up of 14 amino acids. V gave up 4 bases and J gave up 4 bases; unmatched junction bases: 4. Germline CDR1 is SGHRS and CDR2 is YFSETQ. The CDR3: CASSPGTGGYEQYF. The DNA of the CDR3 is TGCGCCAGCAGCCCCGGGACAGGGGGGTACGAGCAGTACTTC.